The table lists the clone carrying this TCR beta chain with a few counts. Its antigen is undetermined. Researchers reported sorting CD4+ naive, central memory, regulatory and stem cell-like memory cells via CD45RO/CCR7/CD25/CD127/CD95/CD27. Between the trimmed V and J ends, which lost 1 base and 6 bases, there was a span of 9 bases. Germline V gives CDR1 LGHNA, CDR2 YNFKEQ. The CDR3 has 13 residues. These data are taken from a study of beta chain features in type 1 diabetes. The wider study: Analysis included over 100,000,000 sorted cells drawn from all samples.

Since all of the isolated RNA was reverse transcribed, expressed TCRB transcripts were what got sequenced. Read counts averaged around 3.5 million for samples of naive, central memory and regulatory T cells. The data were produced by immunoSEQ multiplex PCR, yet TCRdb's version contains in-frame clones alone and is incomplete. Of 150,000 to 190,000 clones listed, over 9% are singletons. Study-wide points: There was a moderate but significant shortening of TCRB CDR3s in all four CD4+ subsets of Type 1 diabetes patients.

The origin of this receptor is a man under 40 with type 1 diabetes. The chain couples TRBV4-2 to TRBJ1-2, with unresolved D. Material: central memory CD4+ T cells from blood. Here the CDR3 DNA reads TGTGCCAGCAGCCAAGGGAGGGTGGATGGCTACACCTTC. It codes for CASSQGRVDGYTF.